A selection of T cell receptor beta chains follows, all from one sample in a study of control samples from healthy donors and cancer patients. TCRdb's copy holds only in-frame clones and misses some; the assay was immunoSEQ multiplex PCR. The sample gives approximately 90,000 clones, over 90% of which show up once; 1.5% is in the top ten. The sequenced material came from blood. These receptor sequences come from a woman in her 30s in good health. The CDR3 runs from the conserved cysteine through the conserved F or W. Fields, in order: J gene, D gene, V gene, CDR3 length, clone size, CDR3 DNA, CDR3 protein. D genes are given only for firm matches. Not all rows give a size; the values are once, few, many and, for expanded clones, a class.

J: TRBJ1-1
D: .
V: TRBV6-1
length: 17
size: .
DNA: TGTGCCAGCAGTGAAGGGTTTGGGGAGGGTCGCGGGACTGAAGCTTTCTTT
CDR3: CASSEGFGEGRGTEAFF

J: TRBJ1-5
D: .
V: TRBV19
length: 20
size: .
DNA: TGTGCCAGTAGCCCAATATTCTTAAAGGTGGTCGCGAGTGGCAATCAGCCCCAGCATTTT
CDR3: CASSPIFLKVVASGNQPQHF

J: TRBJ1-2
D: .
V: TRBV5-6
length: 15
size: .
DNA: TGTGCCAGCAGCTTGGTCAGAGGGGTAAACTATGGCTACACCTTC
CDR3: CASSLVRGVNYGYTF

J: TRBJ2-3
D: TRBD1
V: TRBV19
length: 17
size: once
DNA: TGTGCCAGTAGTATAAGGAACAGGGGATTTAGCACAGATACGCAGTATTTT
CDR3: CASSIRNRGFSTDTQYF

J: TRBJ1-4
D: .
V: TRBV3-1/TRBV3-2
length: 17
size: .
DNA: TGTGCCAGCAGCCAATCCCCCTCCGAAGGCTTGGGGGAAAAACTGTTTTTT
CDR3: CASSQSPSEGLGEKLFF

J: TRBJ2-5
D: .
V: TRBV29-1
length: 13
size: once
DNA: TGCAGCGTTGAAGGAAGATACCAAGAGACCCAGTACTTC
CDR3: CSVEGRYQETQYF

J: TRBJ1-6
D: .
V: TRBV7-9
length: 15
size: .
DNA: TGTGCCAGCAGCCCCTGGGACGTGGGGAATTCACCCCTCCACTTT
CDR3: CASSPWDVGNSPLHF

J: TRBJ1-4
D: .
V: TRBV5-6
length: 14
size: .
DNA: TGTGCCAGCAGCTCTCCTTACACCAATGAAAAACTGTTTTTT
CDR3: CASSSPYTNEKLFF

J: TRBJ2-1
D: TRBD2
V: TRBV7-8
length: 13
size: .
DNA: TGTGCCAGCAGCAACCTAGCGGGCAATGAGCAGTTCTTC
CDR3: CASSNLAGNEQFF

J: TRBJ2-2
D: TRBD2
V: TRBV5-6
length: 15
size: .
DNA: TGTGCCAGCAGCTTGGCCCTAGCGGGAACCGGGGAGCTGTTTTTT
CDR3: CASSLALAGTGELFF

J: TRBJ1-3
D: .
V: TRBV28
length: 14
size: .
DNA: TGTGCCAGCAGCCCAGGGTTCTCTGGAAACACCATATATTTT
CDR3: CASSPGFSGNTIYF

J: TRBJ2-5
D: .
V: TRBV5-1
length: 13
size: .
DNA: TGCGCCAGCAGCTCAGGGGGGGGCGAGACCCAGTACTTC
CDR3: CASSSGGGETQYF

J: TRBJ2-7
D: TRBD1
V: TRBV28
length: 15
size: .
DNA: TGTGCCAGCAGTTTATTCAGGGGGCGGAATGGCGAGCAGTACTTC
CDR3: CASSLFRGRNGEQYF

J: TRBJ2-5
D: .
V: TRBV27
length: 13
size: once
DNA: TGTGCCAGCGCCGTGACTAGTTTAGAGACCCAGTACTTC
CDR3: CASAVTSLETQYF

J: TRBJ1-2
D: .
V: TRBV19
length: 13
size: .
DNA: TGTGCCAGTACGGGGGCATTTTTATATGGCTACACCTTC
CDR3: CASTGAFLYGYTF

J: TRBJ2-1
D: TRBD2
V: TRBV6-4
length: 15
size: .
DNA: TGTGCCAGCAGTGCCGTAGCGGGGGCCCACAATGAGCAGTTCTTC
CDR3: CASSAVAGAHNEQFF

J: TRBJ1-1
D: .
V: TRBV28
length: 16
size: .
DNA: TGTGCCAGCAGTTTACCTTACTTGTCTGGGGACACTGAAGCTTTCTTT
CDR3: CASSLPYLSGDTEAFF

J: TRBJ1-2
D: TRBD1
V: TRBV7-9
length: 15
size: .
DNA: TGTGCCAGCAGCTCCCAGCAGGGGGCAAACTATGGCTACACCTTC
CDR3: CASSSQQGANYGYTF

J: TRBJ1-2
D: TRBD1
V: TRBV5-4
length: 15
size: .
DNA: TGTGCCAGCAGCTGGTTCGACAGGGGCAGTAGTGGCTACACCTTC
CDR3: CASSWFDRGSSGYTF

J: TRBJ2-5
D: TRBD1
V: TRBV11-2
length: 16
size: few
DNA: TGTGCCAGCAGCTTAGATCTTCGGACAGGTGTGGAGACCCAGTACTTC
CDR3: CASSLDLRTGVETQYF

J: TRBJ1-1
D: .
V: TRBV28
length: 13
size: .
DNA: TGTGCCAGCAGTTTAGACGGGGTTGATGAAGCTTTCTTT
CDR3: CASSLDGVDEAFF

J: TRBJ1-1
D: .
V: TRBV7-8
length: 13
size: .
DNA: TGTGCCAGCAGAGAGGGGCGCGGCACTGAAGCTTTCTTT
CDR3: CASREGRGTEAFF

J: TRBJ2-2
D: TRBD1
V: TRBV9
length: 18
size: once
DNA: TGTGCCAGCAGCGTATCAAATTCCCAGGGGGCGACCGCCGGGGAGCTGTTTTTT
CDR3: CASSVSNSQGATAGELFF

J: TRBJ2-7
D: .
V: TRBV7-9
length: 13
size: .
DNA: TGTGCCAGCAGCTTAGGACGGAGTTACGAGCAGTACTTC
CDR3: CASSLGRSYEQYF

J: TRBJ2-3
D: .
V: TRBV5-1
length: 15
size: .
DNA: TGCGCCAGCAGCTTGGCGGTCAGGAGCACAGATACGCAGTATTTT
CDR3: CASSLAVRSTDTQYF

J: TRBJ1-2
D: TRBD1
V: TRBV28
length: 16
size: .
DNA: TGTGCCAGCAGTCCCGGGCCGGGACAGGGGTTCTATGGCTACACCTTC
CDR3: CASSPGPGQGFYGYTF

J: TRBJ2-7
D: TRBD1
V: TRBV28
length: 16
size: .
DNA: TGTGCCAGCAGTCTCGACCCGGGACAGGGTATTTACGAGCAGTACTTC
CDR3: CASSLDPGQGIYEQYF

J: TRBJ1-6
D: .
V: TRBV18
length: 16
size: .
DNA: TGTGCCAGCTCCCCCCCTATTAGGGAACCTAATTCACCCCTCCACTTT
CDR3: CASSPPIREPNSPLHF

J: TRBJ2-2
D: TRBD2
V: TRBV11-2
length: 17
size: .
DNA: TGTGCCAGCAGCTTAGACCGGACTAGCGGGAGAACCGGGGAGCTGTTTTTT
CDR3: CASSLDRTSGRTGELFF

J: TRBJ1-2
D: TRBD1
V: TRBV4-1
length: 16
size: .
DNA: TGCGCCAGCAGCCAAGATTTTGCGCAGGGGGGCTATGGCTACACCTTC
CDR3: CASSQDFAQGGYGYTF

J: TRBJ2-3
D: .
V: TRBV5-8
length: 11
size: .
DNA: TGTGCCAGCAGCTATACAGATACGCAGTATTTT
CDR3: CASSYTDTQYF

J: TRBJ1-2
D: TRBD1
V: TRBV24-1
length: 15
size: .
DNA: TGTGCCACCAGTGATGGGGGACAGGGGATGGGTGGCTACACCTTC
CDR3: CATSDGGQGMGGYTF

J: TRBJ2-1
D: .
V: TRBV5-1
length: 16
size: .
DNA: TGCGCCAGCAGCTTGGAGCGGACTATCCGCTACAATGAGCAGTTCTTC
CDR3: CASSLERTIRYNEQFF

J: TRBJ1-1
D: .
V: TRBV2
length: 13
size: .
DNA: TGTGCCAGCAGTGAAGGCAGGAACACTGAAGCTTTCTTT
CDR3: CASSEGRNTEAFF

J: TRBJ1-2
D: .
V: TRBV12-3/TRBV12-4
length: 12
size: .
DNA: TGTGCCAGCAGTACAGGAAACTATGGCTACACCTTC
CDR3: CASSTGNYGYTF

J: TRBJ1-1
D: .
V: TRBV7-2
length: 16
size: .
DNA: TGTGCCAGCATCGGAACGAGGGTGTTCTTAATGGATGTAGCTTTCTTT
CDR3: CASIGTRVFLMDVAFF

J: TRBJ2-7
D: TRBD2
V: TRBV4-1
length: 16
size: .
DNA: TGCGCCAGCAGCCAAGAGCAGGCTAGCGGGATGGGGGAGCAGTACTTC
CDR3: CASSQEQASGMGEQYF

J: TRBJ1-1
D: TRBD1
V: TRBV11-1
length: 14
size: .
DNA: TGTGCCAGCACCCCGACAGGGCGTCGAACTGAAGCTTTCTTT
CDR3: CASTPTGRRTEAFF

J: TRBJ1-1
D: .
V: TRBV7-7
length: 15
size: few
DNA: TGTGCTAGCAGCCCCCCCGACGGACTGAACACTGAAGCTTTCTTT
CDR3: CASSPPDGLNTEAFF

J: TRBJ2-1
D: .
V: TRBV10-3
length: 11
size: .
DNA: TGTGCCATCAGTGGGGTCAATGAGCAGTTCTTC
CDR3: CAISGVNEQFF

J: TRBJ2-7
D: .
V: TRBV10-3
length: 14
size: .
DNA: TGTGCCATCAGTGAGTCTAGTGTTACCCTCGAGCAGTACTTC
CDR3: CAISESSVTLEQYF

J: TRBJ2-3
D: .
V: TRBV4-1
length: 13
size: .
DNA: TGCGCCAGCAGCCAAGGAACTGCAGATACGCAGTATTTT
CDR3: CASSQGTADTQYF

J: TRBJ1-1
D: .
V: TRBV11-3
length: 13
size: .
DNA: TGTGCCAGCAGCTTAGGCAGGTCCACTGAAGCTTTCTTT
CDR3: CASSLGRSTEAFF

J: TRBJ1-1
D: .
V: TRBV27
length: 14
size: .
DNA: TGTGCCAGCAGTTTATGGCAGATGAACACTGAAGCTTTCTTT
CDR3: CASSLWQMNTEAFF

J: TRBJ1-4
D: TRBD1
V: TRBV4-1
length: 15
size: few
DNA: TGCGCCAGCAGCCAAGCGATACAGGGGAGTGAAAAACTGTTTTTT
CDR3: CASSQAIQGSEKLFF

J: TRBJ2-1
D: .
V: TRBV12-3/TRBV12-4
length: 12
size: .
DNA: TGTGCCAGCAGTTTAGGTAGGACTGAGCAGTTCTTC
CDR3: CASSLGRTEQFF

J: TRBJ1-5
D: .
V: TRBV6-1
length: 15
size: .
DNA: TGTGCCAGCAGTGAAGTAAAGGGTCCGAGTCAGCCCCAGCATTTT
CDR3: CASSEVKGPSQPQHF

J: TRBJ2-1
D: TRBD2
V: TRBV5-6
length: 14
size: .
DNA: TGTGCCAGCAGCTTGGCAGCGGGGGAGGATGAGCAGTTCTTC
CDR3: CASSLAAGEDEQFF

J: TRBJ2-1
D: .
V: TRBV29-1
length: 12
size: .
DNA: TGCAGCCACGGGGCGCGCTACAATGAGCAGTTCTTC
CDR3: CSHGARYNEQFF

J: TRBJ2-1
D: .
V: TRBV21-1
length: 16
size: .
DNA: TGTGCCAGCAGCAAATGCGTACGGGGGTCCGGCGATGAGCAGTTCTTC
CDR3: CASSKCVRGSGDEQFF

J: TRBJ2-7
D: TRBD2
V: TRBV5-1
length: 14
size: .
DNA: TGCGCCAGCAGGGCTAGCGGGAGGGCAGGCGAGCAGTACTTC
CDR3: CASRASGRAGEQYF

J: TRBJ1-2
D: .
V: TRBV7-8
length: 14
size: once
DNA: TGTGCCAGCAGCTTAGAGTGGGGCTTGCGTGGCTACACCTTC
CDR3: CASSLEWGLRGYTF

J: TRBJ2-5
D: .
V: TRBV5-1
length: 13
size: once
DNA: TGCGCCAGCAGCTTGGGGGACCAAGAGACCCAGTACTTC
CDR3: CASSLGDQETQYF

J: TRBJ2-1
D: .
V: TRBV20-1
length: 8
size: .
DNA: TGCAGTGCTGATAAGCAGTTCTTC
CDR3: CSADKQFF